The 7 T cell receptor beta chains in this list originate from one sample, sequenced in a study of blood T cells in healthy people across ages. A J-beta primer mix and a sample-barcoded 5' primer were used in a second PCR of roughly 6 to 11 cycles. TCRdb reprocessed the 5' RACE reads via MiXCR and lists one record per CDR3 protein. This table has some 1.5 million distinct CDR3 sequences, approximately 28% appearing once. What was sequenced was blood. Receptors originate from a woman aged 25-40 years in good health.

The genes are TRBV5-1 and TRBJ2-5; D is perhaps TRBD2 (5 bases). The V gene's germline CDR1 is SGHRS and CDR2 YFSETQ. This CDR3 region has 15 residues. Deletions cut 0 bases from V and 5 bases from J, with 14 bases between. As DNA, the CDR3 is TGCGCCAGCAGCTTGGGGGTGACTATGCGGGAGACCCAGTACTTC. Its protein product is CASSLGVTMRETQYF.

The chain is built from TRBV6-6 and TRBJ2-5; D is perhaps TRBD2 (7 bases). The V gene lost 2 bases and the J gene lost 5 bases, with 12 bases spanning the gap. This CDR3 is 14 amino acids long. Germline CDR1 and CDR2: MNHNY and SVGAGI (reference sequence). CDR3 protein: CASSYEGGRETQYF. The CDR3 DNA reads TGTGCCAGCAGTTACGAGGGGGGGCGCGAGACCCAGTACTTC.

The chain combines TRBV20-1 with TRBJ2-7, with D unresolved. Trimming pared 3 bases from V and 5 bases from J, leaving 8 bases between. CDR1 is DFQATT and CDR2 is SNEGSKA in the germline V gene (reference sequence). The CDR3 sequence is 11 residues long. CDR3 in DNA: TGCAGTGCTAGCCTCCTTAACGAGCAGTACTTC. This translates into CSASLLNEQYF.

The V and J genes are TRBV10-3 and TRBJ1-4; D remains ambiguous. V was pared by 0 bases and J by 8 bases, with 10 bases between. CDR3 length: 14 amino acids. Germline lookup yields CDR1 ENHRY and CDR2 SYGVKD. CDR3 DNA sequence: TGTGCCATCAGTGAGTCAGAGGTTTTCGAAAAACTGTTTTTT. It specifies CAISESEVFEKLFF.

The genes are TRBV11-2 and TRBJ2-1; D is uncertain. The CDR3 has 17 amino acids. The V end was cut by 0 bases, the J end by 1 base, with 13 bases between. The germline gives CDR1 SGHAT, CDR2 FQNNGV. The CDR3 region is CASSLDRSGRSYNEQFF. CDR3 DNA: TGTGCCAGCAGCTTAGACCGGTCTGGCAGATCCTACAATGAGCAGTTCTTC.

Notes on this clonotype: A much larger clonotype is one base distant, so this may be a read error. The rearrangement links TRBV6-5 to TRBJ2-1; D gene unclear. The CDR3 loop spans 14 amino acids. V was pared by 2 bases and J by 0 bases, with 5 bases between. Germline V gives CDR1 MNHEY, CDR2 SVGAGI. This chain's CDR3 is CASSYEASYNEQFF. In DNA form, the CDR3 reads TGTGCCAGCAGTTACGAGGCCTCCTACAATGAGCAGTTCTTC.

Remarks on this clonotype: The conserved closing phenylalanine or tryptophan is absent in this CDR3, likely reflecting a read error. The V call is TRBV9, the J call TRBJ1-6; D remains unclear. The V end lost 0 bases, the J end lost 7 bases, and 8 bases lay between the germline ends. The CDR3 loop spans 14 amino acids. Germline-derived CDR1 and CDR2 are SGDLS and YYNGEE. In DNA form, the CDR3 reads TGTGCCAGCAGCGTAGCCGTGGGCAATTCACCCCTCCACTGT. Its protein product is CASSVAVGNSPLHC.